This T cell receptor (beta chain) comes out of a study of blood T cell repertoires in COVID-19. Sequenced by immunoSEQ multiplex PCR; TCRdb stores in-frame clones only, minus some. The data contain some 220,000 clones, 80% to 90% of them seen just once; the ten biggest clones take up more than 9%. The receptor was derived from a man over 45 with active or convalescent COVID-19. Material: peripheral blood.

The CDR3 reads CASSQDRGNEQYF. The CDR3 coding sequence is TGCGCCAGCAGCCAAGATCGAGGGAATGAGCAGTACTTC. The genes are TRBV4-1 and TRBJ2-7; D may be TRBD2 (5 bases). The CDR3 runs 13 residues. The germline V and J ends were trimmed by 0 bases and 7 bases, with 10 bases remaining between them. Per germline, CDR1 MGHRA and CDR2 YSYEKL.